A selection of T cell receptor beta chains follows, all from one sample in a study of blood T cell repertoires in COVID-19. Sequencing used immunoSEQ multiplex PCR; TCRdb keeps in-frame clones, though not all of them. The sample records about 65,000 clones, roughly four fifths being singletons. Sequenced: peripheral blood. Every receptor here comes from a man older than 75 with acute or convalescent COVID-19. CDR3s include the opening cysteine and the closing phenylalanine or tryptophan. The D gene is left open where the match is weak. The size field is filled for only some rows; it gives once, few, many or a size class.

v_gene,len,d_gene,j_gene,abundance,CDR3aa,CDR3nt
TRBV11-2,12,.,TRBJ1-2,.,CASSTRLSGYTF,TGTGCCAGCAGCACCCGGTTGAGTGGCTACACCTTC
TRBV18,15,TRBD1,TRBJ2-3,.,CASSGTGSRTDTQYF,TGTGCCAGCTCGGGGACAGGGTCCCGCACAGATACGCAGTATTTT
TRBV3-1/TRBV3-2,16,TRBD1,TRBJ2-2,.,CASSPRDRAFGGELFF,TGTGCCAGCAGCCCGCGGGACAGGGCATTTGGCGGGGAGCTGTTTTTT
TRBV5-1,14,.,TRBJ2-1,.,CASSVPQIYNEQFF,TGCGCCAGCAGCGTACCACAGATTTACAATGAGCAGTTCTTC
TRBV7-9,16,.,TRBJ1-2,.,CASTKTMTSLRIGYTF,TGTGCCAGCACCAAGACAATGACATCTCTTCGGATAGGCTACACCTTC
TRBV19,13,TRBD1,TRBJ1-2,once,CASASGQGYGYTF,TGTGCCAGTGCTTCGGGACAGGGGTATGGCTACACCTTC
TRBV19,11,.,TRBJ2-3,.,CASSFTNTQYF,TGTGCCAGTAGTTTTACTAATACGCAGTATTTT
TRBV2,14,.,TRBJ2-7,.,CASSESQGSYEQYF,TGTGCCAGCAGTGAGTCGCAGGGGAGCTACGAGCAGTACTTC
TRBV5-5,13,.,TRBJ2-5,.,CASSLAPRETQYF,TGTGCCAGCAGCTTGGCCCCCCGGGAGACCCAGTACTTC
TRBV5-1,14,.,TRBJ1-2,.,CASSSDTANYGYTF,TGCGCCAGCAGCTCAGACACAGCTAACTATGGCTACACCTTC
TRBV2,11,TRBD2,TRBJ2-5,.,CASRGGGAQYF,TGTGCCAGCCGGGGGGGAGGGGCCCAGTACTTC
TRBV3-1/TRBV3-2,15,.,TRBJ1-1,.,CASSLGAGPGTEAFF,TGTGCCAGCAGCCTAGGGGCGGGGCCGGGCACTGAAGCTTTCTTT
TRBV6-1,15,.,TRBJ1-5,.,CASSEAQGSYQPQHF,TGTGCCAGCAGTGAAGCCCAGGGGAGTTATCAGCCCCAGCATTTT
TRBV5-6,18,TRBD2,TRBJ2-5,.,CASSFERGGLTGGETQYF,TGTGCCAGCAGCTTCGAACGCGGGGGGCTAACGGGAGGAGAGACCCAGTACTTC
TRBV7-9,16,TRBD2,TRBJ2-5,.,CASSRSGGQYQETQYF,TGTGCCAGCAGCCGGAGCGGGGGCCAGTACCAAGAGACCCAGTACTTC
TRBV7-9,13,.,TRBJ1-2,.,CASSPVPNYGYTF,TGTGCCAGCAGCCCAGTCCCGAACTATGGCTACACCTTC
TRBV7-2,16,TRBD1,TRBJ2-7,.,CASRKSSGTGVHEQYF,TGTGCCAGCAGAAAAAGCTCCGGGACAGGGGTCCACGAGCAGTACTTC
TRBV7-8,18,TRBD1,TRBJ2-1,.,CASSSLTSGQVSLNEQFF,TGTGCCAGCAGCTCACTGACCTCAGGACAGGTATCTCTCAATGAGCAGTTCTTC
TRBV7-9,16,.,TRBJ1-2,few,CASTTMGGPSYYGYTF,TGTGCCAGCACCACTATGGGGGGACCGTCATACTATGGCTACACCTTC
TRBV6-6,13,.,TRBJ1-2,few,CASADRLNYGYTF,TGTGCCAGCGCGGACAGACTTAACTATGGCTACACCTTC
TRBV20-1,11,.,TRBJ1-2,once,CSADSGETETF,TGCAGTGCTGATTCGGGGGAGACCGAAACCTTC
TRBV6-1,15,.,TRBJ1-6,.,CASSDTGTYYSPLHF,TGTGCCAGCAGTGATACCGGGACTTACTATTCACCCCTCCACTTT
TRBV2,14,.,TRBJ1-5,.,CASSAQVDLQPQHF,TGTGCCAGCAGCGCACAGGTGGACCTTCAGCCCCAGCATTTT
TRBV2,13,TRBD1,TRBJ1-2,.,CASSPGQDYGYTF,TGTGCCAGCAGCCCGGGACAGGACTATGGCTACACCTTC
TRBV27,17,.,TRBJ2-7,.,CASSSMVAGTPSYEQYF,TGTGCCAGCAGTTCCATGGTCGCCGGGACACCCTCCTACGAGCAGTACTTC
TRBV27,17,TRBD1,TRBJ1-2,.,CASSPGTGGSVNHGYTF,TGTGCCAGCAGTCCCGGGACAGGGGGCTCTGTTAATCATGGCTACACCTTC
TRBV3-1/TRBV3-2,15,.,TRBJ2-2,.,CASSFRRGNTGELFF,TGTGCCAGCAGCTTTCGCAGGGGGAACACCGGGGAGCTGTTTTTT
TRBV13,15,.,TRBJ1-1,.,CASSPKTWGGTEAFF,TGTGCCAGCAGTCCAAAAACCTGGGGGGGCACTGAAGCTTTCTTT
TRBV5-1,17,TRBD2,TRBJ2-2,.,CASSVGTSGGAGGELFF,TGCGCCAGCAGCGTCGGGACTAGCGGGGGGGCTGGCGGGGAGCTGTTTTTT
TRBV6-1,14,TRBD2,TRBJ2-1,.,CASSEAARGGWEFF,TGTGCCAGCAGTGAAGCGGCCCGGGGGGGCTGGGAGTTCTTC
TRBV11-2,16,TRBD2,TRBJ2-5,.,CASSLALAGGQETQYF,TGTGCCAGCAGCTTAGCGCTAGCGGGGGGGCAGGAGACCCAGTACTTC
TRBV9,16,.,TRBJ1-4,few,CASSVTPGQVNEKLFF,TGTGCCAGCAGCGTAACCCCGGGACAAGTTAATGAAAAACTGTTTTTT
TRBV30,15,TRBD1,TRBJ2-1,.,CAWSPTWGQAGEQFF,TGTGCCTGGAGTCCGACGTGGGGACAGGCGGGTGAGCAGTTCTTC
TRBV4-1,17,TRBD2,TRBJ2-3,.,CASSQEGGAGGSDTQYF,TGCGCCAGCAGCCAAGAGGGAGGAGCGGGGGGATCGGATACGCAGTATTTT
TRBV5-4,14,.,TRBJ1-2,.,CASSLSSRSYGYTF,TGTGCCAGCAGCTTGAGTTCCAGAAGCTATGGCTACACCTTC
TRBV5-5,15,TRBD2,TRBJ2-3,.,CASSSSPGGTDTQYF,TGTGCCAGCAGCTCGTCACCGGGGGGGACAGATACGCAGTATTTT
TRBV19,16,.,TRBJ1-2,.,CASNSAGLSLNYGYTF,TGTGCCAGTAACTCGGCAGGACTTTCCTTAAACTATGGCTACACCTTC
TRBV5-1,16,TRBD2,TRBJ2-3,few,CASSLVAGGQTDTQYF,TGCGCCAGCAGCTTGGTTGCGGGGGGGCAGACAGATACGCAGTATTTT
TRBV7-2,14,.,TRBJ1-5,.,CASSPTGGNQPQHF,TGTGCCAGCAGCCCCACGGGAGGGAACCAGCCCCAGCATTTT
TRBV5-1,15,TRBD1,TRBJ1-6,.,CASSLSGTGRSPLHF,TGCGCCAGCAGCTTGTCAGGGACAGGTCGATCACCCCTCCACTTT
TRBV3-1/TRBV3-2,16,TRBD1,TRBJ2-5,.,CASSPRQGLRQETQYF,TGTGCCAGCAGCCCTCGACAGGGGTTGAGGCAAGAGACCCAGTACTTC
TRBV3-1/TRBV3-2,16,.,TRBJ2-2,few,CASSQLGQRNTGELFF,TGTGCCAGCAGCCAATTGGGGCAGCGAAACACCGGGGAGCTGTTTTTT
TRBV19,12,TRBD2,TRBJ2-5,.,CASSSGGKTQYF,TGTGCCAGTAGTAGCGGGGGGAAGACCCAGTACTTC
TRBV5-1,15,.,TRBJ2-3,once,CASSLRRAGTDTQYF,TGCGCCAGCAGCTTGAGGAGGGCGGGCACAGATACGCAGTATTTT